This record concerns one T cell receptor (beta chain) sequence. Study processing details: Researchers report that nucleated cell counts were estimated from reference gene primer amplification. Some clones are missing from TCRdb's copy, which holds only in-frame ones; the method was immunoSEQ multiplex PCR. V and J calls and clone size come straight from that table; D and trimming were deduced from the DNA. The repertoire includes about 190,000 clones, around 80% of them detected once, and 2.8% sits in the top ten. The V and J ends lost 5 bases and 0 bases respectively, with 4 bases between them. This CDR3 spans 12 amino acids. This entry is derived from a study of blood T cell repertoires in COVID-19. Study-level information: T cells, B-cell-depleted T cells, or PBMCs provided the cDNA or gDNA that served as material.

V gene TRBV12-3 or TRBV12-4 combines with J gene TRBJ1-1; no firm D call. The TCR comes from a woman of 80 years or more with active or convalescent COVID-19. Input material: peripheral blood. In DNA, the CDR3 is TGTGCCAGCAGTCTTATGAACACTGAAGCTTTCTTT. It encodes CASSLMNTEAFF.